The clone carrying this T cell receptor beta chain has a single count. Antigen: not known. This entry comes from a study of T cells in Graves' hyperthyroidism and ophthalmopathy. About the research overall: Peripheral blood collection took place at initial diagnosis, before any treatment. Whole-study findings and limits: Ophthalmopathy onset followed model prediction by a median roughly six months. Among thyroid clonotypes expanded above 0.001, most also appeared in blood.

Amplification of TCR beta CDR3 regions was performed using RNA transcripts as template. Researchers ran a first-round RT-PCR on the TCR CDR3 using the HTBI primer set. TCRdb used MiXCR to reprocess the multiplex PCR reads, holding one entry per CDR3 protein. The sample consists of a few hundred thousand distinct CDR3 sequences, 17% of them appearing once. Germline loops: CDR1 SGHAT, CDR2 FQNNGV. The CDR3 is made up of 11 amino acids. Cells are PBMCs isolated from more than 8.5 ml of fresh blood. The chain recombines TRBV11-2 with TRBJ2-3; 11 bases line up with TRBD2. The sequencing sample was made of blood. The source is a woman in her late teens or twenties with Graves' ophthalmopathy. CDR3 DNA sequence: TGTGGTAGCGGGAGGGCAGATACGCAGTATTTT. It codes for CGSGRADTQYF.